The present entry profiles one T cell receptor (beta chain) with its context. What it binds is unknown. The record originates from a study of T-cell reconstitution after alpha-beta-depleted transplantation in children. Study-wide points: As was reported, about two months after transplant, alpha-beta T cells came from several hundred expanded graft clones. T cells produced anew were the main source of T-cell counts and diversity one year after transplant. Several patients had high TCRbeta diversity at day 60; it came from surviving recipient T cells and thymic progenitors.

Construction of the TCRbeta library involved unique molecular identifiers. TCRdb redid the calling of the PCR reads with MiXCR, one entry per CDR3 protein. Of roughly 350,000 distinct CDR3 sequences listed, roughly 17% are singletons. This specimen consisted of PBMCs, mostly from graft donor cells, obtained 360 days after TCRalphabeta/CD19-depleted stem cell transplant. This sequence originates from a male patient aged 2 to 9 who had a stem cell transplant for acute lymphoblastic leukemia, so the T cells may come from the graft donor.

The DNA of the CDR3 is TGCGCCAGCAGCCAACACCGGGCCCCCAAGGATGAAAAACTGTTTTTT. Encoded protein: CASSQHRAPKDEKLFF. The genes are TRBV4-1 and TRBJ1-4, with no clear D. Germline assignment: CDR1 MGHRA and CDR2 YSYEKL. This CDR3 comprises 16 residues. V lost 2 bases to trimming and J lost 6 bases, with 16 bases between them.